This T cell receptor (beta chain) is drawn from a study of blood T cells in healthy people across ages. Whole-study findings and limits: A strong correlation between TCR beta diversity and naive T cell percentage was seen.

The authors ran a second PCR of about 6 to 11 cycles using a sample-barcoded 5' primer and a J-beta primer mix. TCRdb redid the calling of the 5' RACE reads with MiXCR, one entry per CDR3 protein. The sample has hundreds of thousands of distinct CDR3 sequences, roughly 31% seen once. Each sample yielded at least 6 million isolated PBMCs. The germline V gene encodes CDR1 ENHRY and CDR2 SYGVKD. This CDR3 is 13 amino acids long. V lost 6 bases, J lost 2 bases, and 10 bases lay in between. This clonotype was seen only once. No antigen is known for it. The gene calls are TRBV10-3 and TRBJ2-5, with D perhaps TRBD2 (6 bases). The receptor was derived from a woman at least 80 years old in good health. The sequenced material came from blood. This CDR3 reads CAIRAGIQETQYF. The CDR3 DNA sequence: TGTGCCATCAGGGCGGGGATTCAAGAGACCCAGTACTTC.